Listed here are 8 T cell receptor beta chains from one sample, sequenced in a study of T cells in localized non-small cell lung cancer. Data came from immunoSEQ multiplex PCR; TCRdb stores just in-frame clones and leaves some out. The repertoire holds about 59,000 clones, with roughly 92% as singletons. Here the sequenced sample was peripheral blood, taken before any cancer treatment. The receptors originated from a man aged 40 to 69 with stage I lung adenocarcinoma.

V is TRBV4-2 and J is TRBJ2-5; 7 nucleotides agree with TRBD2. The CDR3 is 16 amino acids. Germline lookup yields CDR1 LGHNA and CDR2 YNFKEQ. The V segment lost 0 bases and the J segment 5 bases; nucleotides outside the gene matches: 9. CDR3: CASSQDRIRRGETQYF. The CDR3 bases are TGTGCCAGCAGCCAAGATCGAATTCGGCGGGGGGAGACCCAGTACTTC.

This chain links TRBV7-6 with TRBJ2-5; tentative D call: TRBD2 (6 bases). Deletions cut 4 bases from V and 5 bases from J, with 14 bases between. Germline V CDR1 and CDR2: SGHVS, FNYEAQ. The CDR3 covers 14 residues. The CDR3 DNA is TGTGCCAGCAGCTGGTCCGGGAGCCTGGAGACCCAGTACTTC. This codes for CASSWSGSLETQYF.

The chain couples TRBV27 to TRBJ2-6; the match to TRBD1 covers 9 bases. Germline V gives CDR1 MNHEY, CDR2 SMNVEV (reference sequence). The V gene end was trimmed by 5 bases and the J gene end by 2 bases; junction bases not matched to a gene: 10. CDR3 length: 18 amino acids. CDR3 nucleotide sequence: TGTGCCAGCAGTCACACCGGGACAGGGTTGGCTGGGGCCAACGTCCTGACTTTC. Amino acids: CASSHTGTGLAGANVLTF.

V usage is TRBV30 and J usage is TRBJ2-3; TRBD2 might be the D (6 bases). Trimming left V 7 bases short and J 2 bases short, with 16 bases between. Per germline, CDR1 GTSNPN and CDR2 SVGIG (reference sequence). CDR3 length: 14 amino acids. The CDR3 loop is CALARRGLTDTQYF. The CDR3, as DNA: TGTGCCTTAGCGAGGCGGGGCCTCACAGATACGCAGTATTTT.

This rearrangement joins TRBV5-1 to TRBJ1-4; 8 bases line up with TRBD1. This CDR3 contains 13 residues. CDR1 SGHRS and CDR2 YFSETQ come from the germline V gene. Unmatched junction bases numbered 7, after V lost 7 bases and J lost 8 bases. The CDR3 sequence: CASSRGRSEKLFF. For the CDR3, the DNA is TGCGCCAGCTCCAGGGGGCGATCGGAAAAACTGTTTTTT.

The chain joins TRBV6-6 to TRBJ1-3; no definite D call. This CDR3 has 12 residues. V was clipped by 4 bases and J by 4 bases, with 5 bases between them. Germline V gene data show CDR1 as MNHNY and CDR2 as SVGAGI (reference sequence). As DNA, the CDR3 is TGTGCCAGCAGTTTGTCAGGAAACACCATATATTTT. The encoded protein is CASSLSGNTIYF.

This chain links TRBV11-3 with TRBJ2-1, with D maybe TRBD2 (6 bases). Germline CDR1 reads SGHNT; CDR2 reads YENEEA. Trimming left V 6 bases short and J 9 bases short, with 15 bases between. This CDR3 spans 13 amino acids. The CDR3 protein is CASRSTGVAEQFF. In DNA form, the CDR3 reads TGTGCCAGCAGAAGTACGGGAGTCGCTGAGCAGTTCTTC. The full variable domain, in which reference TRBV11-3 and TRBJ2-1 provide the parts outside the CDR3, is EAGVVQSPRYKIIEKKQPVAFWCNPISGHNTLYWYLQNLGQGPELLIRYENEEAVDDSQLPKDRFSAERLKGVDSTLKIQPAELGDSAVYLCASRSTGVAEQFFGPGTRLTVL.

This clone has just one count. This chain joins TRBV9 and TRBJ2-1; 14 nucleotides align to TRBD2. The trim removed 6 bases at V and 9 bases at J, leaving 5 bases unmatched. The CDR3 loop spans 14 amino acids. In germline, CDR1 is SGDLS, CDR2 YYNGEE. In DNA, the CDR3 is TGTGCCAGCACCCTGGGACTAGCGGGAGTTGAGCAGTTCTTC. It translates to CASTLGLAGVEQFF.